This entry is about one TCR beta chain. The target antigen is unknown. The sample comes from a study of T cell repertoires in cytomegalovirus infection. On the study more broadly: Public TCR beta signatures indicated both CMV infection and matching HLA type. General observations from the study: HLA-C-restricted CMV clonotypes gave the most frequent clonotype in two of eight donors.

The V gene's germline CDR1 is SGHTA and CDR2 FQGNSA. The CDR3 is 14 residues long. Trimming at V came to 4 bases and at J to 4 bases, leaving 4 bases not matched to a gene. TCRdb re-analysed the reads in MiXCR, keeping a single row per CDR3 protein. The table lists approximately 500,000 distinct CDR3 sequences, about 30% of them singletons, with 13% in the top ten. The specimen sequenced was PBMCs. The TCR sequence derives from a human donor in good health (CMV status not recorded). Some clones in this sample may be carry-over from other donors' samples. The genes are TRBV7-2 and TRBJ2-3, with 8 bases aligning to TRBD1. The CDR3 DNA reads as TGTGCCAGCAGCTCGGACAGGGTCCCAGATACGCAGTATTTT. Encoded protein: CASSSDRVPDTQYF.